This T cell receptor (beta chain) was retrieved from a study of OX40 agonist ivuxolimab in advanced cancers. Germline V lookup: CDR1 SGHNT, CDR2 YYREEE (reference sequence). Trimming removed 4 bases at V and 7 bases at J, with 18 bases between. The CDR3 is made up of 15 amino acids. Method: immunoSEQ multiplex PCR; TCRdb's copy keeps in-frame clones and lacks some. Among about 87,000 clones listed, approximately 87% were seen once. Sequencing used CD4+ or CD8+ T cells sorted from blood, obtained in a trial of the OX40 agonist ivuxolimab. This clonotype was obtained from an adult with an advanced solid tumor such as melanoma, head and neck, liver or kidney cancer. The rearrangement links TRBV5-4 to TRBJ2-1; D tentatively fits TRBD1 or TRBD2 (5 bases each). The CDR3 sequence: CASSLPGPKENEQFF. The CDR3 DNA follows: TGTGCCAGCAGCCTACCGGGGCCTAAGGAGAATGAGCAGTTCTTC.